The clone carrying this T cell receptor (beta chain) was seen a single time. The data stem from a study of shared clonotypes between healthy human individuals. The naive CD8 subset, CD45RO-negative cells positively selected for CCR7, excluded terminally differentiated effector memory CD45RA+ cells. Every one of the donors was a Caucasian adult that lived in Nashville, Tennessee. An even split of each subset's genomic DNA across several immunoSEQ plates was performed. Sequencing was performed with immunoSEQ multiplex PCR; in TCRdb, only in-frame clones are kept and a portion is missing. Of roughly 2,000,000 clones detected, about 94% appear once; the ten largest clones hold about 1.7%. The TCR sequence derives from a man between 18 and 35 years old in good health. Some clones in this sample may be carry-over from other donors' samples. The source material was naive CD8+ T cells from PBMCs.

The CDR3 is CASSTWTGINYEQYF. The CDR3 bases are TGTGCCAGTAGTACCTGGACAGGGATTAACTACGAGCAGTACTTC. The chain joins TRBV19 to TRBJ2-7; 8 positions agree with TRBD1. CDR3 length: 15 amino acids. Germline loops: CDR1 LNHDA, CDR2 SQIVND (reference sequence). Trimming cost V 4 bases and J 3 bases; bases outside gene matches: 8.